This T cell receptor (beta chain) comes out of a study of blood T cell repertoires in COVID-19. For the study at large: In each case, the material was cDNA or gDNA derived from T cells, B-cell-depleted T cells, or PBMCs.

This clone was recorded once. Original handling: Reference gene primer amplification yielded estimated nucleated cell counts. Measured with immunoSEQ multiplex PCR; TCRdb has only the in-frame clones, and not every one. The V and J calls and the clone size are those of that table, but D and trimming were determined from the DNA. The table lists about 160,000 clones, approximately 84% of them singletons. V lost 7 bases, J lost 0 bases, and 3 bases stayed unmatched. This CDR3 region has 15 residues. Looked up from germline, CDR1 is PRHDT and CDR2 is FYEKMQ (reference sequence). Sequenced material: peripheral blood. The receptor comes from a woman aged 80 or over with acute or convalescent COVID-19. J is TRBJ2-1 and V is TRBV13, with 10 bases matching TRBD2. CDR3 in amino acids: CASKAGGPSYNEQFF. DNA of the CDR3: TGTGCCAGCAAAGCGGGAGGGCCCTCCTACAATGAGCAGTTCTTC.